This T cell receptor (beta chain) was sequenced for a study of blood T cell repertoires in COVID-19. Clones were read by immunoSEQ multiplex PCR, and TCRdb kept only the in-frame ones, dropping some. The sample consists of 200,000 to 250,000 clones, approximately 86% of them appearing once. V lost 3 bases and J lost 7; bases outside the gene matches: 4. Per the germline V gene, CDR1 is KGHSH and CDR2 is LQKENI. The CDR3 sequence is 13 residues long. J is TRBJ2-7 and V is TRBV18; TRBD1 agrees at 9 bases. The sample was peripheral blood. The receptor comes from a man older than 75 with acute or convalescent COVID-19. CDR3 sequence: CASSPRTGEEQYF. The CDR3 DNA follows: TGTGCCAGCTCACCTCGGACAGGGGAAGAGCAGTACTTC.